Listed below are T cell receptor beta chains from one sample, sequenced in a study of CD8 T cells in ankylosing spondylitis. TCRdb recomputed calls from the 5' RACE reads with MiXCR, one row per CDR3 protein. Among about 540,000 distinct CDR3 sequences, roughly 13% were seen once, and the ten largest hold approximately 6.3%. Sequenced material: blood, either unsorted or a sorted T cell fraction (not recorded which). The receptors were sampled from a male donor with ankylosing spondylitis. CDR3s include the opening cysteine and the closing phenylalanine or tryptophan. A D gene is named only where the DNA matches it firmly. Size is omitted from some rows. Given values are once, few, many or a class for expanded clones.

>TRBD1|few|TRBV29-1|TRBJ2-5
CSAGAGTANEVTQYF
TGCAGCGCTGGGGCCGGGACAGCTAACGAAGTTACCCAGTACTTC
>NA|many|TRBV5-1|TRBJ2-1
CASRVISYNEQFF
TGCGCCAGCCGAGTTATCTCCTACAATGAGCAGTTCTTC
>TRBD1|NA|TRBV7-9|TRBJ1-1
CASRRDRAGMNTEAFF
TGTGCCAGCAGGCGGGACAGGGCAGGCATGAACACTGAAGCTTTCTTT
>NA|many|TRBV5-1|TRBJ1-6
CASRSGSYNSPLHF
TGCGCCAGCAGGAGCGGAAGCTATAATTCACCCCTCCACTTT
>TRBD1|NA|TRBV12-3/TRBV12-4|TRBJ1-5
CASSFGTGADFSNQPQHF
TGTGCCAGCAGTTTCGGGACAGGAGCTGACTTTAGCAATCAGCCCCAGCATTTT
>NA|many|TRBV20-1|TRBJ1-4
CSASFRVNREKLFF
TGCAGTGCTAGCTTCAGGGTAAATCGTGAAAAACTGTTTTTT
>NA|NA|TRBV20-1|TRBJ1-5
CSASRGVGNQPQHF
TGCAGTGCCAGCAGAGGGGTAGGCAATCAGCCCCAGCATTTT
>TRBD2|few|TRBV5-1|TRBJ2-2
CASSFLAGGNTGELFF
TGCGCCAGCAGCTTCCTAGCGGGAGGCAACACCGGGGAGCTGTTTTTT
>TRBD1|few|TRBV5-6|TRBJ2-7
CASSLGTGWAYEQYF
TGTGCCAGCAGCTTGGGGACAGGATGGGCCTACGAGCAGTACTTC
>NA|few|TRBV11-2|TRBJ2-1
CASSFWQSYNEQFF
TGTGCCAGCAGCTTTTGGCAGTCCTACAATGAGCAGTTCTTC
>TRBD1|NA|TRBV18|TRBJ1-4
CASSQGQGGEKLFF
TGTGCCAGCTCACAAGGACAGGGAGGAGAAAAACTGTTTTTT
>TRBD1|NA|TRBV7-2|TRBJ1-1
CASSPNPGQGFEAFF
TGTGCCAGCAGCCCGAACCCGGGACAGGGCTTCGAAGCTTTCTTT
>NA|NA|TRBV11-2|TRBJ2-5
CASSSLRAGAETQYF
TGTGCCAGCAGCTCCCTTCGGGCAGGGGCCGAGACCCAGTACTTC
>TRBD2|NA|TRBV4-2|TRBJ2-1
CASSQGLAHNEQFF
TGTGCCAGCAGCCAGGGACTAGCGCACAATGAGCAGTTCTTC
>TRBD1|NA|TRBV27|TRBJ1-2
CASSTQTGPGYYGYTF
TGTGCCAGCAGTACCCAGACAGGGCCAGGGTACTATGGCTACACCTTC
>NA|NA|TRBV6-6|TRBJ2-7
CASRNQWGEQYF
TGTGCCAGCAGAAATCAGTGGGGCGAGCAGTACTTC
>NA|NA|TRBV3-1|TRBJ1-2
CASSQDERAYGYTF
TGTGCCAGCAGCCAAGATGAACGGGCTTATGGCTACACCTTC
>NA|few|TRBV19|TRBJ2-6
CAATRGFGANVLTF
TGTGCCGCTACCCGGGGGTTTGGGGCCAACGTCCTGACTTTC
>NA|NA|TRBV12-3/TRBV12-4|TRBJ2-3
CASSRTGRGSTQYF
TGTGCCAGCAGTCGGACTGGACGTGGTAGTACGCAGTATTTT
>NA|many|TRBV5-1|TRBJ2-1
CASTRLVGESSYNEQFF
TGCGCCAGCACTCGTCTCGTGGGAGAGAGCTCCTACAATGAGCAGTTCTTC
>TRBD1|NA|TRBV24-1|TRBJ2-3
CATSDGTQGAATDTQYF
TGTGCCACCAGTGACGGGACCCAGGGGGCCGCCACAGATACGCAGTATTTT
>NA|many|TRBV20-1|TRBJ2-1
CSANPARGTGYNEQFF
TGCAGTGCTAACCCCGCCAGGGGTACAGGTTACAATGAGCAGTTCTTC
>TRBD1|few|TRBV5-1|TRBJ1-3
CASRSGGGEDTIYF
TGCGCCAGCAGATCCGGAGGGGGCGAAGACACCATATATTTT
>TRBD2|many|TRBV2|TRBJ2-5
CASMGLAGTKTQYF
TGTGCCAGCATGGGACTAGCGGGAACAAAGACCCAGTACTTC
>NA|few|TRBV7-2|TRBJ2-3
CASSVLEGGPTDTQYF
TGTGCCAGCAGCGTCCTAGAAGGCGGACCCACAGATACGCAGTATTTT
>NA|few|TRBV5-1|TRBJ1-1
CASSSYRDRAEAFF
TGCGCCAGCAGCTCGTACAGGGATAGAGCTGAAGCTTTCTTT
>NA|NA|TRBV18|TRBJ2-7
CASSPARGEQYF
TGTGCCAGCTCACCAGCCAGGGGCGAGCAGTACTTC
>NA|NA|TRBV27|TRBJ2-7
CASSLMGALRYEQYF
TGTGCCAGCAGTTTAATGGGGGCGCTAAGATACGAGCAGTACTTC
>NA|few|TRBV11-2|TRBJ2-7
CASSSLPGQTHEQYF
TGTGCCAGCAGCTCCCTACCGGGGCAAACCCACGAGCAGTACTTC
>NA|few|TRBV6-1|TRBJ2-2
CASSEMVTGELFF
TGTGCCAGCAGTGAAATGGTTACCGGGGAGCTGTTTTTT
>NA|NA|TRBV7-9|TRBJ1-1
CASSFTGNSEAFF
TGTGCCAGCAGCTTTACAGGCAATTCTGAAGCTTTCTTT
>NA|NA|TRBV6-2/TRBV6-3|TRBJ1-2
CASSYPYGGYTF
TGTGCCAGCAGTTACCCCTACGGAGGCTACACCTTC
>NA|NA|TRBV9|TRBJ2-1
CASSVVTYGEQFF
TGTGCCAGCAGCGTAGTGACATATGGGGAGCAGTTCTTC
>NA|few|TRBV7-8|TRBJ2-3
CASSLGRQVIPQYF
TGTGCCAGCAGCTTAGGCAGGCAGGTCATCCCGCAGTATTTT
>NA|NA|TRBV12-3/TRBV12-4|TRBJ2-1
CASRRQLYNEQFF
TGTGCCAGCAGGCGACAGCTATACAATGAGCAGTTCTTC
>NA|few|TRBV14|TRBJ1-1
CASSQDGLREAFF
TGTGCCAGCAGCCAAGATGGTTTAAGAGAAGCTTTCTTT
>NA|few|TRBV2|TRBJ2-5
CASSERKTQYF
TGTGCCAGCAGTGAAAGAAAGACCCAGTACTTC
>NA|NA|TRBV7-6|TRBJ1-1
CASSPFGEIGAFF
TGTGCCAGCAGCCCCTTTGGGGAGATAGGCGCTTTCTTT